One and the same sample provided the 32 T cell receptor beta chains below, sequenced in a study of CD8 T cells in Susac syndrome. Random hexamers primed reverse transcription of about 0.5 to 1 ug RNA. MiXCR, run by TCRdb on the immunoSEQ multiplex PCR reads, gives a single entry per CDR3 protein. The table has about 300,000 distinct CDR3 sequences, 85% seen once. What was sequenced was CD8+ T cells from PBMCs. These receptors were taken from a human donor with multiple sclerosis.

The rearrangement joins TRBV27 to TRBJ2-7; D gene uncertain. Germline lookup yields CDR1 MNHEY and CDR2 SMNVEV (reference sequence). Between the trimmed V and J ends, which lost 4 bases and 5 bases, there was a span of 9 bases. The CDR3 loop spans 12 amino acids. In nucleotides, the CDR3 is TGTGCCAGCAGTTCGGCGTCCCACGAGCAGTACTTC. Residues: CASSSASHEQYF.

V gene TRBV19 combines with J gene TRBJ2-7; 8 bases match TRBD2. The V segment lost 5 bases and the J segment 4 bases; nucleotides outside the gene matches: 7. Germline assignment: CDR1 LNHDA and CDR2 SQIVND (reference sequence). There are 14 residues in the CDR3. Written as DNA, the CDR3 is TGTGCCAGTAGTCCCCCGGGAGGGGGATACGAGCAGTACTTC. Translation: CASSPPGGGYEQYF.

The gene calls are TRBV6-5 and TRBJ2-2; D is possibly TRBD2 (6 bases). Germline CDR1 is MNHEY and CDR2 is SVGAGI. CDR3 length: 16 amino acids. The V end lost 4 bases, the J end lost 3 bases, and 15 bases lay between the germline ends. The CDR3 DNA reads as TGTGCCAGCAGTTCCCGACTAGAGCGATACACCGGGGAGCTGTTTTTT. Protein: CASSSRLERYTGELFF.

The genes are TRBV19 and TRBJ1-1, with D possibly being TRBD1 (6 bases). The ends were cut back, 4 bases at V and 0 bases at J, with 9 bases in the middle. The CDR3 is made up of 14 amino acids. CDR1 is LNHDA and CDR2 is SQIVND in the germline V gene (reference sequence). The chain's CDR3 is CASSSRGMNTEAFF. CDR3 DNA: TGTGCCAGTAGTAGCAGGGGAATGAACACTGAAGCTTTCTTT.

V gene TRBV4-1 combines with J gene TRBJ2-5; 7 positions match TRBD2. The CDR3 has 16 residues. CDR1 is MGHRA, CDR2 YSYEKL, per germline. V trimming: 4 bases; J trimming: 4 bases; junction bases outside the gene matches: 12. Here the CDR3 reads CASSPIWEGGRETQYF. CDR3 coding DNA: TGCGCCAGCAGCCCTATCTGGGAGGGAGGTAGAGAGACCCAGTACTTC.

This clonotype has just a few counts. This sequence joins TRBV30 and TRBJ1-2; weak D call: TRBD1 (5 bases). The CDR3 contains 13 residues. The germline gives CDR1 GTSNPN, CDR2 SVGIG (reference sequence). Between the trimmed V and J ends, which lost 4 bases and 3 bases, there was a span of 12 bases. The CDR3 region is CAWTSPGDYGYTF. For the CDR3, the DNA is TGTGCCTGGACTTCCCCGGGGGACTATGGCTACACCTTC. Complete variable domain (other parts from reference TRBV30 and TRBJ1-2): SQTIHQWPATLVQPVGSPLSLECTVEGTSNPNLYWYRQAAGRGLQLLFYSVGIGQISSEVPQNLSASRPQDRQFILSSKKLLLSDSGFYLCAWTSPGDYGYTFGSGTRLTVV.

The V gene is TRBV5-6, the J gene TRBJ2-7; 8 nucleotides align to TRBD1. V was pared by 6 bases and J by 1 base, with 3 bases of the junction left unmatched. The CDR3 runs 13 residues. CDR1 and CDR2 from the germline V gene are SGHDT and YYEEEE. For the CDR3, the DNA is TGTGCCAGCACCTGGACAGGGTCCTACGAGCAGTACTTC. This codes for CASTWTGSYEQYF.

This chain joins TRBV28 and TRBJ2-7; TRBD1 is a possible D gene (6 bases). Germline lookup yields CDR1 MDHEN and CDR2 SYDVKM. CDR3 length: 17 residues. V was clipped by 1 base and J by 2 bases, with 18 bases between them. The CDR3: CASSLYLQGNLTYEQYF. The CDR3 DNA sequence: TGTGCCAGCAGTTTATATCTTCAGGGGAACCTAACCTACGAGCAGTACTTC.

The CDR3 bases are TGCGCCAGCAGCCCCCGACAGGGGGGCGGCGAGCAGTACTTC. Translating it yields CASSPRQGGGEQYF. The chain couples TRBV4-3 to TRBJ2-7; 9 positions match TRBD1. V was pared by 4 bases and J by 6 bases, with 7 bases of the junction left unmatched. The CDR3 contains 14 residues. Germline V lookup: CDR1 LGHNA, CDR2 YSLEER.

This clonotype was found a few times. J is TRBJ2-7 and V is TRBV7-2, with TRBD2 matching 10 bases. The CDR3 covers 16 residues. Per germline, CDR1 SGHTA and CDR2 FQGNSA. J gave up 5 bases and V 0 bases, and 7 bases lay outside the gene matches. This chain's CDR3 is CASSLAPSGSFNEQYF. The CDR3 coding sequence is TGTGCCAGCAGCTTAGCCCCTAGCGGGAGTTTCAACGAGCAGTACTTC.

The chain joins TRBV24-1 to TRBJ2-1; 11 positions match TRBD2. Germline values: CDR1 KGHDR, CDR2 SFDVKD. Trimming removed 1 base from V and 0 bases from J; junction bases left unmatched: 7. The CDR3 loop spans 19 amino acids. The CDR3, as DNA: TGTGCCACCAGTGATTTAGCTAGCGGGAGGCGACTCTCCTACAATGAGCAGTTCTTC. This encodes CATSDLASGRRLSYNEQFF.

This chain links TRBV19 with TRBJ2-2; D gene unclear. This CDR3 comprises 10 residues. Trimming pared 7 bases from V and 6 bases from J, leaving 3 bases between. Per germline, CDR1 LNHDA and CDR2 SQIVND (reference sequence). CDR3 residues: CASKSGELFF. The CDR3 region has the DNA TGTGCCAGTAAATCCGGGGAGCTGTTTTTT. Combining the CDR3 with reference TRBV19 and TRBJ2-2 gives the whole variable domain DGGITQSPKYLFRKEGQNVTLSCEQNLNHDAMYWYRQDPGQGLRLIYYSQIVNDFQKGDIAEGYSVSREKKESFPLTVTSAQKNPTAFYLCASKSGELFFGEGSRLTVL.

The chain couples TRBV27 to TRBJ1-1; D remains unclear. The V and J ends lost 1 base and 4 bases respectively, with 7 bases between them. Germline CDR1 is MNHEY and CDR2 is SMNVEV (reference sequence). The CDR3 extends over 13 amino acids. The CDR3 sequence: CASSLFQATEAFF. CDR3 sequence (DNA): TGTGCCAGCAGTTTATTCCAGGCCACTGAAGCTTTCTTT.

The chain carries TRBV14 and TRBJ2-5; no reliable D call. Trimming took 4 bases from V and 0 from J, leaving 9 bases between them. The CDR3 has 14 amino acids. CDR1 is SGHDN, CDR2 FVKESK, per germline. CDR3 in amino acids: CASSRNDYQETQYF. The DNA for the CDR3 is TGTGCCAGCAGCCGGAACGACTACCAAGAGACCCAGTACTTC.

The chain combines TRBV20-1 with TRBJ2-1, with a weak D call TRBD2 (5 bases). CDR3 length: 14 amino acids. V was clipped by 6 bases and J by 4 bases, with 16 bases between them. Germline CDR1 DFQATT, CDR2 SNEGSKA (reference sequence). The CDR3 spells CSAPDVSDYNEQFF. As DNA, the CDR3 is TGCAGTGCCCCCGACGTTAGCGATTACAATGAGCAGTTCTTC.

The chain's CDR3 is CASTSGLAGGAGELFF. CDR3 DNA sequence: TGTGCCAGCACGTCGGGACTAGCGGGAGGTGCCGGGGAGCTGTTTTTT. The genes are TRBV9 and TRBJ2-2; 15 bases line up with TRBD2. Germline V lookup: CDR1 SGDLS, CDR2 YYNGEE. The junction had 6 bases not matched to a gene; V was cut back by 6 bases and J by 6 bases. The CDR3 sequence is 16 residues long.

The rearrangement links TRBV28 to TRBJ2-2, with D perhaps assigned TRBD1 or TRBD2 (5 bases each). V lost 7 bases, J lost 5 bases, and 20 bases lay in between. The CDR3 is 16 residues long. CDR1 MDHEN and CDR2 SYDVKM come from the germline V gene. The CDR3 is CASKSPGPPGTGELFF. In nucleotides, the CDR3 is TGTGCCAGCAAGAGCCCGGGACCCCCGGGGACCGGGGAGCTGTTTTTT. Filled out from reference TRBV28 and TRBJ2-2, the complete variable domain reads DVKVTQSSRYLVKRTGEKVFLECVQDMDHENMFWYRQDPGLGLRLIYFSYDVKMKEKGDIPEGYSVSREKKERFSLILESASTNQTSMYLCASKSPGPPGTGELFFGEGSRLTVL.

This clonotype was seen only a few times. This chain connects TRBV19 to TRBJ2-1; D is uncertain. V dropped 3 bases and J dropped 0 bases, with 6 bases sitting between them. The CDR3 has 14 residues. Looked up from germline, CDR1 is LNHDA and CDR2 is SQIVND (reference sequence). The CDR3 nucleotides read TGTGCCAGTAGTATCTCTAGCTCCTACAATGAGCAGTTCTTC. It yields the protein CASSISSSYNEQFF.

This clonotype was observed a few times. V gene TRBV10-3 combines with J gene TRBJ1-2; TRBD1 might be the D (6 bases). The CDR3 runs 11 residues. The germline CDR1 and CDR2 sequences are ENHRY and SYGVKD. V lost 8 bases, J lost 6 bases, and 10 bases lay in between. The CDR3 DNA is TGTGCCATCGAGGGACACAATGGCTACACCTTC. Encoded protein: CAIEGHNGYTF.

The rearrangement joins TRBV7-9 to TRBJ2-7; no firm D call. V was shortened by 3 bases and J by 6 bases, with 9 bases between the two germline ends. The CDR3 totals 12 residues. The V gene's germline CDR1 is SEHNR and CDR2 FQNEAQ (reference sequence). DNA of the CDR3: TGTGCCAGCAGCTTTGAAGGGCTCGAGCAGTACTTC. It encodes CASSFEGLEQYF. The entire variable domain, with the rest obtained from reference TRBV7-9 and TRBJ2-7, is as follows: DTGVSQNPRHKITKRGQNVTFRCDPISEHNRLYWYRQTLGQGPEFLTYFQNEAQLEKSRLLSDRFSAERPKGSFSTLEIQRTEQGDSAMYLCASSFEGLEQYFGPGTRLTVT.

The rearrangement uses TRBV7-9 and TRBJ2-1, with D possibly being TRBD1 or TRBD2 (5 bases each). This CDR3 spans 13 amino acids. V lost 4 bases, J lost 14 bases, and 18 bases lay in between. CDR1 is SEHNR, CDR2 FQNEAQ, per germline (reference sequence). The CDR3 spells CASSSPGTKREFF. The CDR3 DNA sequence: TGTGCCAGCAGCTCACCCGGGACGAAACGAGAGTTCTTC.

The chain recombines TRBV19 with TRBJ1-1; 8 nucleotides agree with TRBD1. This CDR3 is 14 amino acids long. The trim removed 4 bases at V and 4 bases at J, leaving 5 bases unmatched. Germline CDR1 is LNHDA and CDR2 is SQIVND (reference sequence). The CDR3 loop is CASSTPGQVTEAFF. In DNA form, the CDR3 reads TGTGCCAGTAGTACCCCGGGACAGGTCACTGAAGCTTTCTTT.

The rearrangement joins TRBV6-5 to TRBJ2-3; the D gene could be TRBD1 or TRBD2 (5 bases each). Germline loops: CDR1 MNHEY, CDR2 SVGAGI. Between the trimmed V and J ends, which lost 4 bases and 7 bases, there was a span of 12 bases. CDR3 size: 13 residues. CDR3 DNA sequence: TGTGCCAGCAGTTCCCCGGGACCCTATACGCAGTATTTT. Translating gives CASSSPGPYTQYF.

This sequence joins TRBV20-1 and TRBJ1-3, with TRBD1 matching 8 bases. The junction had 3 bases not matched to a gene; V was cut back by 0 bases and J by 2 bases. Germline V lookup: CDR1 DFQATT, CDR2 SNEGSKA (reference sequence). CDR3 length: 15 amino acids. The CDR3 sequence is CSAREIRGPGNTIYF. In nucleotides, the CDR3 is TGCAGTGCTAGAGAGATCAGGGGGCCTGGAAACACCATATATTTT.

This chain uses TRBV5-4 with TRBJ1-1; D might be TRBD1 (6 bases). Germline CDR1 SGHNT, CDR2 YYREEE (reference sequence). The V and J ends lost 2 bases and 7 bases respectively, with 9 bases between them. CDR3 size: 12 residues. CDR3 protein: CASSLVDSEAFF. The CDR3 nucleotides read TGTGCCAGCAGCTTAGTGGACAGTGAAGCTTTCTTT.

V gene TRBV18 combines with J gene TRBJ2-7; D may be TRBD2 (5 bases). V was trimmed by 1 base and J by 3 bases, leaving 16 bases between them. The CDR3 runs to 16 residues. CDR1 is KGHSH, CDR2 LQKENI, per germline. DNA for the CDR3: TGTGCCAGCTCACCACGAAGCTTTCGGGGAGTCTACGAGCAGTACTTC. This gives the protein CASSPRSFRGVYEQYF.

This rearrangement joins TRBV11-2 to TRBJ2-7, with TRBD1 identical over 8 bases. This CDR3 comprises 17 residues. V shed 1 base, J shed 0 bases, and the junction held 8 bases outside the gene matches. Germline CDR1 is SGHAT and CDR2 is FQNNGV. In DNA form, the CDR3 reads TGTGCCAGCAGCTTAGCGTTGGGGGGACAGGACTCCTACGAGCAGTACTTC. Its protein is CASSLALGGQDSYEQYF.

V gene TRBV7-9 combines with J gene TRBJ2-7; D gene unclear. The CDR3 runs 14 residues. V was clipped by 5 bases and J by 1 base, with 12 bases between them. Germline V gene sequence: CDR1 SEHNR, CDR2 FQNEAQ (reference sequence). The CDR3 nucleotides read TGTGCCAGCAGCCCGCCCCTCAGTTCCTACGAGCAGTACTTC. Protein product: CASSPPLSSYEQYF.

The chain carries TRBV24-1 and TRBJ2-7; D may match TRBD1 or TRBD2 (5 bases each). Looked up from germline, CDR1 is KGHDR and CDR2 is SFDVKD. This CDR3 is 17 amino acids long. Trimming took off 5 bases at V and 4 bases at J, with 23 bases between the two ends. The CDR3 DNA reads as TGTGCCACCAGTGGCAACCATCAGGGCGGAGGCTTTTACGAGCAGTACTTC. Translating gives CATSGNHQGGGFYEQYF.

This clonotype appeared a single time. The chain couples TRBV4-3 to TRBJ2-3; 10 bases align to TRBD1. V lost 0 bases, J lost 4 bases, and 4 bases stayed unmatched. Looked up from germline, CDR1 is LGHNA and CDR2 is YSLEER. The CDR3 extends over 16 amino acids. DNA for the CDR3: TGCGCCAGCAGCCAAGAGACAGGGGGCGTCGCAGATACGCAGTATTTT. Translated, it gives CASSQETGGVADTQYF.

This sequence joins TRBV2 and TRBJ1-1, with 7 bases that match TRBD1. V shed 6 bases and J 4 bases; nucleotides not matched to a gene: 11. This CDR3 has 15 amino acids. The germline gives CDR1 SNHLY, CDR2 FYNNEI. The chain's CDR3 is CASSPRQGPFTEAFF. Written as DNA, the CDR3 is TGTGCCAGCAGCCCCAGACAGGGCCCATTCACTGAAGCTTTCTTT.

The rearrangement uses TRBV27 and TRBJ1-4; TRBD1 agrees at 8 bases. The CDR3 extends over 14 amino acids. Germline V gene sequence: CDR1 MNHEY, CDR2 SMNVEV (reference sequence). V was clipped by 6 bases and J by 5 bases; unmatched bases: 5. CDR3 DNA sequence: TGTGCCAGCAGAACCGGACAGGGAAATGAAAAACTGTTTTTT. Protein product: CASRTGQGNEKLFF.